The 17 T cell receptor beta chains below were found in one sample sequenced in a study of blood T cell repertoires in COVID-19. This table comes from immunoSEQ multiplex PCR, and its TCRdb copy is limited to in-frame clones, with some not included. The sample lists 40,000 to 45,000 clones, about nine tenths seen once, with about a fifth in the top ten. Specimen: peripheral blood. Receptors originate from a man in his forties or fifties with active COVID-19.

As DNA, the CDR3 is TGTGCCAGCTCACCTGGGCTACTCCAAGAGACCCAGTACTTC. Its translation: CASSPGLLQETQYF. V usage is TRBV18 and J usage is TRBJ2-5; D unresolved. This CDR3 has 14 amino acids. The ends were cut back, 3 bases at V and 1 base at J, with 9 bases in the middle. Germline-derived CDR1 and CDR2 are KGHSH and LQKENI. Based on the CDR3 plus reference TRBV18 and TRBJ2-5, the full variable domain is NAGVMQNPRHLVRRRGQEARLRCSPMKGHSHVYWYRQLPEEGLKFMVYLQKENIIDESGMPKERFSAEFPKEGPSILRIQQVVRGDSAAYFCASSPGLLQETQYFGPGTRLLVL.

This chain connects TRBV15 to TRBJ1-1; the match to TRBD1 covers 7 bases. CDR1 LNHNV and CDR2 YYDKDF come from the germline V gene (reference sequence). The length of the CDR3 is 13 residues. V was clipped by 5 bases and J by 1 base; unmatched bases: 1. This CDR3 is CATSGQANTEAFF. CDR3 coding DNA: TGTGCCACCAGCGGACAGGCGAACACTGAAGCTTTCTTT.

This chain links TRBV6-6 with TRBJ2-2; a possible D gene is TRBD1 (6 bases). Germline V gene data show CDR1 as MNHNY and CDR2 as SVGAGI (reference sequence). This CDR3 contains 10 residues. V was pared by 11 bases and J by 7 bases, with 8 bases between. The CDR3 loop reads CALGGGELFF. The CDR3 DNA reads as TGTGCCTTAGGGGGCGGGGAGCTGTTTTTT.

The rearrangement joins TRBV9 to TRBJ2-7; TRBD1 aligns across 7 bases. Trimming cost V 0 bases and J 2 bases; bases outside gene matches: 5. CDR3 length equals 15 residues. Germline-derived CDR1 and CDR2 are SGDLS and YYNGEE. The CDR3 is CASSVATGAPYEQYF. The CDR3 DNA is TGTGCCAGCAGCGTAGCTACAGGGGCCCCCTACGAGCAGTACTTC. The whole variable domain, filled in from reference TRBV9 and TRBJ2-7, reads DSGVTQTPKHLITATGQRVTLRCSPRSGDLSVYWYQQSLDQGLQFLIQYYNGEERAKGNILERFSAQQFPDLHSELNLSSLELGDSALYFCASSVATGAPYEQYFGPGTRLTVT.

This clone was seen once. The rearrangement links TRBV20-1 to TRBJ2-7; 8 bases align to TRBD2. V lost 3 bases to trimming and J lost 5 bases; unmatched junction nucleotides: 9. The CDR3 consists of 14 residues. Germline V CDR1 and CDR2: DFQATT, SNEGSKA (reference sequence). The CDR3 protein is CSASLAGGTHEQYF. The CDR3 DNA is TGCAGTGCTAGTTTGGCGGGAGGAACCCACGAGCAGTACTTC.

This chain connects TRBV12-3 or TRBV12-4 to TRBJ2-1; D might be TRBD2 (7 bases). This CDR3 region has 13 residues. V lost 5 bases and J 8 bases, leaving 13 bases between the germline ends. This CDR3 reads CASSQQGGHEQFF. As DNA, the CDR3 is TGTGCCAGCAGTCAACAGGGAGGGCATGAGCAGTTCTTC.

The rearrangement links TRBV18 to TRBJ1-1; unclear D gene. V was cut by 2 bases and J by 4 bases, with 11 bases left in between. Germline loops: CDR1 KGHSH, CDR2 LQKENI. This CDR3 has 14 residues. As DNA, the CDR3 is TGTGCCAGCTCACCAGCGGGATCGGGCACTGAAGCTTTCTTT. It translates to CASSPAGSGTEAFF. Full variable domain (missing parts from reference TRBV18 and TRBJ1-1): NAGVMQNPRHLVRRRGQEARLRCSPMKGHSHVYWYRQLPEEGLKFMVYLQKENIIDESGMPKERFSAEFPKEGPSILRIQQVVRGDSAAYFCASSPAGSGTEAFFGQGTRLTVV.

The V gene is TRBV4-3, the J gene TRBJ1-2; no clear D gene. The V gene's germline CDR1 is LGHNA and CDR2 YSLEER. V lost 0 bases and J lost 4, with 12 bases in between. The CDR3 runs 15 residues. In DNA, the CDR3 is TGCGCCAGCAGCCAAGAGGCCGGAGAGGCCTATGGCTACACCTTC. Its protein product is CASSQEAGEAYGYTF.

The chain joins TRBV3-1 (or the pseudogene TRBV3-2) to TRBJ2-3; D is perhaps TRBD2 (5 bases). Trimming stripped 1 base from V and 0 bases from J, with 8 bases between. The CDR3 has 15 amino acids. From germline, CDR1 is LGHDT and CDR2 YNNKEL (reference sequence). The chain's CDR3 is CASSQAGGSTDTQYF. DNA for the CDR3: TGTGCCAGCAGCCAAGCAGGCGGGAGCACAGATACGCAGTATTTT.

Relative to its sample, this clone is medium-sized. The chain is built from TRBV19 and TRBJ1-6; no firm D call. Trimming took off 7 bases at V and 14 bases at J, with 18 bases between the two ends. There are 13 residues in the CDR3. Germline loops: CDR1 LNHDA, CDR2 SQIVND (reference sequence). This CDR3 is CASTMGSGGTLHF. The CDR3 region has the DNA TGTGCCAGTACCATGGGGTCGGGAGGAACCCTCCACTTT.

The chain employs TRBV29-1 and TRBJ2-2; D not resolved. The germline CDR1 and CDR2 sequences are SQVTM and ANQGSEA. This CDR3 has 14 amino acids. Trimming took 4 bases from V and 0 from J, leaving 9 bases between them. DNA for the CDR3: TGCAGCGTTGGACAATTCGCGAACACCGGGGAGCTGTTTTTT. Translated: CSVGQFANTGELFF.

V is TRBV7-2 and J is TRBJ2-3; 7 bases map to TRBD2. There are 14 residues in the CDR3. J gave up 1 base and V 4 bases, and 2 bases lay outside the gene matches. CDR1 and CDR2 (germline): SGHTA, FQGNSA. CDR3 DNA sequence: TGTGCCAGCAGCTCCACTAGCGGCACAGATACGCAGTATTTT. This codes for CASSSTSGTDTQYF.

This sequence joins TRBV29-1 and TRBJ2-1; TRBD1 matches at 9 bases. Trimming at V came to 4 bases and at J to 9 bases, leaving 13 bases not matched to a gene. The CDR3 is 15 amino acids. Germline lookup yields CDR1 SQVTM and CDR2 ANQGSEA. CDR3 nucleotides: TGCAGCGTTGTAGTGGCCGCGACAGGGGGGGGTGAGCAGTTCTTC. It codes for CSVVVAATGGGEQFF.

This chain joins TRBV9 and TRBJ2-7, with 9 positions matching TRBD1. Germline assignment: CDR1 SGDLS and CDR2 YYNGEE. Trimming removed 4 bases from V and 1 base from J; junction bases left unmatched: 9. CDR3 length: 16 amino acids. CDR3 bases: TGTGCCAGCAGCTCATCCGGGACAGGGCTTTCCTACGAGCAGTACTTC. Its translation is CASSSSGTGLSYEQYF.

This chain connects TRBV21-1 to TRBJ2-7; the table's D call TRBD1 went unverified against the DNA. TRBV21-1 is a listed pseudogene. The CDR3 contains 13 residues. The CDR3 bases are TGTGCCAGCAGCCCGCGAGACAGGGACGAGCAGTACTTC. Translation gives CASSPRDRDEQYF.

The chain is built from TRBV6-6 and TRBJ2-7, with a weak D call TRBD2 (5 bases). V was cut by 3 bases and J by 0 bases, with 15 bases left in between. From germline, CDR1 is MNHNY and CDR2 SVGAGI (reference sequence). The CDR3 spans 16 residues. As DNA, the CDR3 is TGTGCCAGCAGTTATGGAGTAGAGAGGGACTCCTACGAGCAGTACTTC. Translated, it gives CASSYGVERDSYEQYF.

The chain recombines TRBV27 with TRBJ2-7; 8 nucleotides agree with TRBD1. V lost 3 bases to trimming and J lost 5 bases; unmatched junction nucleotides: 6. Germline CDR1 MNHEY, CDR2 SMNVEV (reference sequence). This CDR3 is 14 amino acids long. The CDR3 DNA follows: TGTGCCAGCAGTTTCGAGACAGGGGTCCACGAGCAGTACTTC. Protein product: CASSFETGVHEQYF.